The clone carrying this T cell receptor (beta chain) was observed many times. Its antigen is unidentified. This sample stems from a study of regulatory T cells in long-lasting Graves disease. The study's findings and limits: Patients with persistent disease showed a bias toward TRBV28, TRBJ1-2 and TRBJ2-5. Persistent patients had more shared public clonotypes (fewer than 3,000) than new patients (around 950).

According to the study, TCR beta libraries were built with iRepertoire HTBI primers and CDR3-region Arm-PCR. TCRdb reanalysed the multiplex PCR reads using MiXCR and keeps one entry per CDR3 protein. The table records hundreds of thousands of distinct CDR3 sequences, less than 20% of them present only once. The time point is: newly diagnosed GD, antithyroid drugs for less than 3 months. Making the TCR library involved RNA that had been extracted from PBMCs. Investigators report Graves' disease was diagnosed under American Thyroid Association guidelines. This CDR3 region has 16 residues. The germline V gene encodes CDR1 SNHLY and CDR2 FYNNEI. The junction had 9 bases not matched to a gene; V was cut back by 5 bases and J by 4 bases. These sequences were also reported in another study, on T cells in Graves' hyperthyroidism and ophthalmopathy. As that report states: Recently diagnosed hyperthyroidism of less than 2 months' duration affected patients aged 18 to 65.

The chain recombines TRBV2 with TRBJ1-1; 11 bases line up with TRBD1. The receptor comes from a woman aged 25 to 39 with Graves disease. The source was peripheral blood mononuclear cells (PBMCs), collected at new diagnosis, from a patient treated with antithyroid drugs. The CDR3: CASSPPPDRGPTEAFF. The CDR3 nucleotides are TGTGCCAGCAGTCCACCTCCGGACAGGGGGCCCACTGAAGCTTTCTTT.